A selection of T cell receptor beta chains follows, all from one sample in a study of breast tumors, draining lymph nodes, adjacent tissues. A single record per CDR3 protein comes from TCRdb applying MiXCR to the multiplex PCR reads. The sample shows over 20,000 distinct CDR3 sequences, 55% to 80% of them seen only once. Sequencing was carried out using tumor-adjacent breast tissue. These receptors originate from a female donor with breast cancer. Some clones in this sample may be carry-over from other donors' samples. Both conserved end residues are part of each CDR3. A D gene is named only where the DNA matches it firmly. The size of a clone is reported for some rows only, either as once, few or many, or as a class for expanded clones.

v_gene,d_gene,abundance,j_gene,CDR3aa,CDR3nt
TRBV4-3,.,.,TRBJ1-3,CASSQDGQGAYEQYFGPGTIYF,.
TRBV18,.,many,TRBJ2-1,CASSQDVTANEQFF,TGTGCCAGCTCCCAAGATGTGACAGCCAATGAGCAGTTCTTC
TRBV20-1,TRBD1,.,TRBJ2-7,CSARDRPPRYEQYF,TGCAGTGCGCGGGACAGGCCCCCCCGGTACGAGCAGTACTTC
TRBV4-3,.,.,TRBJ1-6,CASSQDWGSPLHF,TGCGCCAGCAGCCAAGATTGGGGGTCACCCCTCCACTTT
TRBV4-1,.,.,TRBJ2-3,CASSQDWIRRGASTDTQYF,TGCGCCAGCAGCCAAGATTGGATTAGACGGGGGGCTAGCACAGATACGCAGTATTTT
TRBV10-1,TRBD2,many,TRBJ2-3,CASSERAGTTDTQYF,TGCGCCAGCAGTGAAAGAGCGGGAACCACAGATACGCAGTATTTT
TRBV2,TRBD2,.,TRBJ2-5,CASSEGPTSGQETQYF,TGTGCCAGCAGTGAAGGCCCGACTAGCGGCCAAGAGACCCAGTACTTC
TRBV9,.,.,TRBJ1-2,CASSVGQALYGYTF,TGTGCCAGCAGCGTAGGGCAGGCTCTTTATGGCTACACCTTC
TRBV3-1,TRBD2,.,TRBJ2-5,CASSGTSGGARETQYF,TGTGCCAGCAGCGGGACTAGCGGGGGGGCCAGGGAGACCCAGTACTTC
TRBV2,.,.,TRBJ2-7,CASSDRPGSEQYF,TGTGCCAGCAGTGATCGCCCGGGTTCCGAGCAGTACTTC
TRBV2,TRBD2,many,TRBJ2-1,CASILAGGQQFF,TGTGCCAGCATACTAGCGGGGGGACAGCAGTTCTTC
TRBV5-1,.,.,TRBJ2-1,CASSLASSSNNEQFF,TGCGCCAGCAGCTTGGCCTCCAGCTCCAACAATGAGCAGTTCTTC
TRBV12-3/TRBV12-4,.,medium-sized,TRBJ1-2,CASGDGNYGYTF,TGTGCCAGCGGGGACGGGAACTATGGCTACACCTTC
TRBV20-1,TRBD2,many,TRBJ2-5,CSAPRLAGGSFDETQYF,TGCAGTGCTCCCCGACTAGCGGGGGGTTCATTTGACGAGACCCAGTACTTC
TRBV28,TRBD2,many,TRBJ2-3,CASSSLRGIGTSGYTQYF,TGTGCCAGCAGTTCCCTTCGGGGGATCGGGACTAGCGGGTATACGCAGTATTTT
TRBV29-1,TRBD2,.,TRBJ2-2,CSVLAGFANTGELFF,TGCAGCGTTCTAGCGGGCTTCGCGAACACCGGGGAGCTGTTTTTT
TRBV30,.,many,TRBJ1-5,CAWSPRTGKSQPQHF,TGTGCCTGGAGTCCCAGGACGGGTAAAAGTCAGCCCCAGCATTTT
TRBV20-1,.,.,TRBJ1-2,CSARRSGGYTF,TGCAGTGCTAGACGGTCGGGAGGCTACACCTTC
TRBV20-1,.,.,TRBJ1-4,CSVRGVNEKLFF,TGCAGTGTCCGGGGGGTTAATGAAAAACTGTTTTTT
TRBV5-1,.,few,TRBJ2-1,CASSFSERAGYNEQFF,TGCGCCAGCAGCTTCTCGGAGAGGGCAGGCTACAATGAGCAGTTCTTC
TRBV6-2/TRBV6-3,.,.,TRBJ2-3,CASSYSYTQYF,TGTGCCAGCAGTTACTCATATACGCAGTATTTT
TRBV5-8,TRBD1,.,TRBJ2-1,CASSFQGAHTNEQFF,TGTGCCAGCAGCTTTCAGGGGGCCCATACAAATGAGCAGTTCTTC
TRBV2,.,.,TRBJ1-5,CASVSAGPDQPQHF,TGTGCCAGCGTGTCAGCGGGACCCGACCAGCCCCAGCATTTT
TRBV20-1,.,.,TRBJ2-5,CSVGNQETQYF,TGCAGTGTTGGGAACCAAGAGACCCAGTACTTC
TRBV11-2,.,.,TRBJ2-5,CASSLSEKETQYF,TGTGCCAGCAGCCTGTCGGAAAAAGAGACCCAGTACTTC
TRBV12-3/TRBV12-4,.,.,TRBJ1-5,CASSLNQPQHF,TGTGCCAGCAGTTTAAATCAGCCCCAGCATTTT
TRBV20-1,.,.,TRBJ1-5,CSAASSVAGAGPQHF,TGCAGTGCCGCCTCTTCCGTGGCGGGGGCAGGGCCCCAGCATTTT
TRBV2,TRBD1,.,TRBJ1-5,CASSGQGFNQPQHF,TGCGCCAGCAGTGGACAGGGCTTTAATCAGCCCCAGCATTTT
TRBV7-2,TRBD1,.,TRBJ2-7,CASSLEELGTGKYEQYF,TGTGCCAGCAGCTTAGAAGAGCTCGGGACAGGGAAATACGAGCAGTACTTC
TRBV6-5,.,many,TRBJ1-5,CASSPRGDNSNQPQHF,TGTGCCAGCAGTCCACGGGGGGATAATAGCAATCAGCCCCAGCATTTT
TRBV2,TRBD1,.,TRBJ2-3,CASSEGTAMIDTQYF,TGTGCCAGCAGTGAGGGGACAGCTATGATAGATACGCAGTATTTT
TRBV19,.,.,TRBJ2-2,CASLGTVNTGELFF,TGTGCGTCGCTCGGGACGGTGAACACCGGGGAGCTGTTTTTT
TRBV12-3/TRBV12-4,.,.,TRBJ2-7,CASSLELYEQYF,TGTGCCAGCAGTTTAGAGCTCTACGAGCAGTACTTC
TRBV5-6,TRBD1,.,TRBJ1-2,CASSYGTGANYGYTF,TGTGCCAGCAGCTACGGGACAGGAGCTAACTATGGCTACACCTTC
TRBV28,TRBD1,many,TRBJ2-2,CASRDRRNTGELFF,TGTGCCAGCAGGGACAGGCGAAACACCGGGGAGCTGTTTTTT
TRBV7-9,TRBD2,.,TRBJ2-5,CASSPPGLALETQYF,TGTGCCAGCAGCCCACCGGGACTAGCCCTAGAGACCCAGTACTTC
TRBV30,.,many,TRBJ1-5,CAWSGGNNQPQHF,TGTGCCTGGAGTGGGGGTAACAATCAGCCCCAGCATTTT
TRBV6-1,TRBD1,.,TRBJ2-7,CASRNRGGQGAYEQYF,TGTGCCAGCAGAAATAGGGGTGGACAGGGGGCCTACGAGCAGTACTTC
TRBV24-1,.,.,TRBJ2-3,CATSDRCRQDSTDTQYF,TGTGCCACCAGTGATAGATGTCGACAGGATAGCACAGATACGCAGTATTTT
TRBV20-1,TRBD2,medium-sized,TRBJ2-2,CSVERGIGELFF,TGCAGTGTCGAGCGGGGGATCGGGGAGCTGTTTTTT
TRBV11-3,.,.,TRBJ1-3,CASSLSGSGNTIYF,TGTGCCAGCAGCTTATCCGGCTCTGGAAACACCATATATTTT
TRBV2,.,.,TRBJ2-6,CASSAGALSSGANVLTF,TGTGCCAGCAGTGCCGGGGCTCTGTCTTCTGGGGCCAACGTCCTGACTTTC
TRBV14,.,few,TRBJ1-2,CASSLRLAYGYTF,TGTGCCAGCAGCCTGCGGCTTGCCTATGGCTACACCTTC
TRBV9,TRBD1,.,TRBJ2-3,CASSRGQGGPDTQYF,TGTGCCAGCAGCCGGGGACAGGGGGGACCAGATACGCAGTATTTT
TRBV20-1,TRBD2,many,TRBJ2-1,CSAGLAGDEQFF,TGCAGTGCTGGACTAGCGGGGGATGAGCAGTTCTTC
TRBV20-1,TRBD2,medium-sized,TRBJ2-7,CSASVAGDLYEQYF,TGCAGTGCTAGTGTAGCGGGGGACCTCTACGAGCAGTACTTC
TRBV7-6,.,.,TRBJ1-3,CASRPDRSSGNTIYF,TGTGCCAGCAGACCCGACAGAAGCTCTGGAAACACCATATATTTT
TRBV7-3,TRBD1,.,TRBJ1-2,CASSLVGRTGTLFPGYTF,TGTGCCAGCAGCTTAGTGGGCAGGACAGGAACTCTCTTTCCTGGCTACACCTTC
TRBV15,.,.,TRBJ1-6,CATSREGLNNSPLHF,TGTGCCACCAGCAGAGAGGGGTTGAATAATTCACCCCTCCACTTT
TRBV7-9,TRBD1,many,TRBJ2-1,CASSSPDRVFRNEQFF,TGTGCCAGCAGCTCGCCTGACAGGGTCTTTCGCAATGAGCAGTTCTTC
TRBV11-2,TRBD1,.,TRBJ1-2,CASSFTGARGYTF,TGTGCCAGCAGCTTTACAGGGGCTAGGGGCTACACCTTC
TRBV2,TRBD2,.,TRBJ2-1,CASKARTSGNEQFF,TGTGCCAGCAAGGCCCGGACTAGCGGCAATGAGCAGTTCTTC
TRBV29-1,.,.,TRBJ2-5,CSVFWGWETQYF,TGCAGCGTTTTCTGGGGTTGGGAGACCCAGTACTTC
TRBV10-2,TRBD1,.,TRBJ1-3,CASSETGGGNTIYF,TGCGCCAGCAGTGAGACAGGGGGAGGAAACACCATATATTTT
TRBV20-1,TRBD1,medium-sized,TRBJ2-7,CSARDRGRQGVTYEQYF,TGCAGTGCTAGAGATCGTGGCAGACAGGGTGTTACCTACGAGCAGTACTTC
TRBV7-8,TRBD1,.,TRBJ1-4,CASRQGLPGKLFF,TGTGCCAGCCGACAGGGACTCCCTGGAAAACTGTTTTTT
TRBV20-1,.,.,TRBJ2-5,CSASRVEETQYF,TGCAGTGCTTCCCGGGTGGAAGAGACCCAGTACTTC
TRBV24-1,TRBD2,.,TRBJ2-5,CATSDPGTRGSETQYF,TGTGCCACCAGTGATCCAGGGACTAGGGGCTCTGAGACCCAGTACTTC
TRBV9,.,many,TRBJ2-1,CASSVELALLNEQFF,TGTGCCAGCAGCGTAGAGTTAGCCTTACTCAATGAGCAGTTCTTC